The entry below gives a single T cell receptor beta chain sequence along with its context. Profiled with immunoSEQ multiplex PCR; TCRdb holds only in-frame clones, not every one. The sample shows about 130,000 clones, around 90% of them seen only once. The sample belongs to a study of control samples from healthy donors and cancer patients. Trimming left V 6 bases short and J 0 bases short, with 12 bases between. Germline CDR1 reads MNHEY; CDR2 reads SVGAGI. The length of the CDR3 is 14 residues. The V call is TRBV6-5, the J call TRBJ2-7; possibly TRBD1 for D (5 bases). The source material was blood. The sequence came from a man aged 35-49 years in good health. CDR3 nucleotides: TGTGCCAGCAGAATGCAGGGTATCTCCTACGAGCAGTACTTC. This translates into CASRMQGISYEQYF.